The rows below give T cell receptor beta chains drawn from one sample of a study of blood T cell repertoires in COVID-19. Profiled with immunoSEQ multiplex PCR; TCRdb holds only in-frame clones, not every one. Found here are around 100,000 clones, roughly nine tenths of them singletons; the top ten hold 6%. Sequenced sample: peripheral blood. The origin of the receptors is a human donor in a cohort sampled during active COVID-19. The CDR3 runs from the conserved cysteine through the conserved F or W. Each record gives: V gene, clone size, J gene, D gene, CDR3 DNA, CDR3 protein. The D gene is left open where the match is weak. A clone size is listed for some rows: how often the clone was seen (once, few, many), or a class if it is expanded.

v_call: TRBV18
clone_size: -
j_call: TRBJ2-5
d_call: -
cdr3_nt: TGTGCCAGCTCACCCCTTCTCCCGGTCCAGGAAGAGACCCAGTACTTC
cdr3_aa: CASSPLLPVQEETQYF

v_call: TRBV9
clone_size: -
j_call: TRBJ2-1
d_call: -
cdr3_nt: TGTGCCAGCAGCGTAGACCCGACAGACAGTGAGCAGTTCTTC
cdr3_aa: CASSVDPTDSEQFF

v_call: TRBV29-1
clone_size: -
j_call: TRBJ2-5
d_call: -
cdr3_nt: TGCAGCGTTCCGAGCGGCTACCAAGAGACCCAGTACTTC
cdr3_aa: CSVPSGYQETQYF

v_call: TRBV28
clone_size: -
j_call: TRBJ2-7
d_call: TRBD1
cdr3_nt: TGTGCCAGCAGCTACGGGACAGAGAGGGACGAGCAGTACTTC
cdr3_aa: CASSYGTERDEQYF

v_call: TRBV14
clone_size: -
j_call: TRBJ2-5
d_call: -
cdr3_nt: TGTGCCAGCAGCCAAGGTTACGAGAGCCGATGGGAGACCCAGTACTTC
cdr3_aa: CASSQGYESRWETQYF

v_call: TRBV15
clone_size: -
j_call: TRBJ2-7
d_call: TRBD2
cdr3_nt: TGTGCCACCAGCAGGGCTAGACTAGCGGGCTCCTACGAGCAGTACTTC
cdr3_aa: CATSRARLAGSYEQYF

v_call: TRBV18
clone_size: -
j_call: TRBJ1-1
d_call: -
cdr3_nt: TGTGCCAGCTCACCATGGGGGGGTCAGTGGGACACTGAAGCTTTCTTT
cdr3_aa: CASSPWGGQWDTEAFF

v_call: TRBV2
clone_size: -
j_call: TRBJ2-7
d_call: TRBD1
cdr3_nt: TGTGCCAGCAGGGTAGACAGGGGCTACGAGCAGTACTTC
cdr3_aa: CASRVDRGYEQYF

v_call: TRBV19
clone_size: -
j_call: TRBJ2-7
d_call: -
cdr3_nt: TGTGCCAGTAGTAAGGAGGATACCCTCTACGAGCAGTACTTC
cdr3_aa: CASSKEDTLYEQYF

v_call: TRBV4-3
clone_size: once
j_call: TRBJ2-1
d_call: TRBD2
cdr3_nt: TGCGCCAGCAGCCAAGGACTAGCGAAATACAATGAGCAGTTCTTC
cdr3_aa: CASSQGLAKYNEQFF

v_call: TRBV27
clone_size: -
j_call: TRBJ2-3
d_call: TRBD2
cdr3_nt: TGTGCCAGCAGTTTCGGATGGCGGGGGGAGAGGACAGATACGCAGTATTTT
cdr3_aa: CASSFGWRGERTDTQYF

v_call: TRBV2
clone_size: -
j_call: TRBJ2-1
d_call: -
cdr3_nt: TGTGCCAGCAGTGAAGGCGGACAGCTCAATGAGCAGTTCTTC
cdr3_aa: CASSEGGQLNEQFF

v_call: TRBV6-4
clone_size: -
j_call: TRBJ2-1
d_call: TRBD2
cdr3_nt: TGTGCCAGCAGTGACGGGGCTAGCGGGGGGGCCGATGAGCAGTTCTTC
cdr3_aa: CASSDGASGGADEQFF

v_call: TRBV19
clone_size: -
j_call: TRBJ2-2
d_call: TRBD2
cdr3_nt: TGTGCCAGTAGTTCGGGACTAGCGGGGGGGGTTGACACCGGGGAGCTGTTTTTT
cdr3_aa: CASSSGLAGGVDTGELFF

v_call: TRBV30
clone_size: -
j_call: TRBJ1-2
d_call: TRBD1
cdr3_nt: TGTGCCTGGAGTGTACAGGGGGCATGGTATGGCTACACCTTC
cdr3_aa: CAWSVQGAWYGYTF

v_call: TRBV5-8
clone_size: -
j_call: TRBJ1-1
d_call: -
cdr3_nt: TGTGCCAGCAGCTTGGGACAGACTAACACTGAAGCTTTCTTT
cdr3_aa: CASSLGQTNTEAFF

v_call: TRBV15
clone_size: once
j_call: TRBJ1-2
d_call: -
cdr3_nt: TGTGCCACCAGCAGAGAAGGCGGGAGTGGGCTTTACTATGGCTACACCTTC
cdr3_aa: CATSREGGSGLYYGYTF

v_call: TRBV9
clone_size: -
j_call: TRBJ2-3
d_call: -
cdr3_nt: TGTGCCAGCAGCGTAGAGGCTGGGCATTACACAGATACGCAGTATTTT
cdr3_aa: CASSVEAGHYTDTQYF

v_call: TRBV7-6
clone_size: -
j_call: TRBJ1-4
d_call: -
cdr3_nt: TGTGCCAGCAGCTTAGCGGCAGGGGATCGAAAACTGTTTTTT
cdr3_aa: CASSLAAGDRKLFF

v_call: TRBV5-6
clone_size: -
j_call: TRBJ2-7
d_call: TRBD1
cdr3_nt: TGTGCCAGCAGCCCCGGGACAGGGACCTACGAGCAGTACTTC
cdr3_aa: CASSPGTGTYEQYF

v_call: TRBV6-5
clone_size: -
j_call: TRBJ2-1
d_call: -
cdr3_nt: TGTGCCACAAAACGTGGCGGGTCTCACAATGAGCAGTTCTTC
cdr3_aa: CATKRGGSHNEQFF

v_call: TRBV5-4
clone_size: -
j_call: TRBJ2-3
d_call: TRBD1
cdr3_nt: TGTGCCAGCAGCTTAGGACAGGCCTGGGATACGCAGTATTTT
cdr3_aa: CASSLGQAWDTQYF

v_call: TRBV24-1
clone_size: -
j_call: TRBJ1-6
d_call: -
cdr3_nt: TGTGCCACCAGTGCCTCGTCTTCCAATTCACCCCTCCACTTT
cdr3_aa: CATSASSSNSPLHF

v_call: TRBV28
clone_size: -
j_call: TRBJ1-2
d_call: TRBD1
cdr3_nt: TGTGCCAGCCAAATCGGGACAGGGGGAAACTATGGCTACACCTTC
cdr3_aa: CASQIGTGGNYGYTF

v_call: TRBV20-1
clone_size: -
j_call: TRBJ2-7
d_call: -
cdr3_nt: TGCAGTGCTAGACTTTCCTACGAGCAGTACTTC
cdr3_aa: CSARLSYEQYF

v_call: TRBV19
clone_size: -
j_call: TRBJ2-1
d_call: -
cdr3_nt: TGTGCGGCCAAAGACGGGGATTCAGATGAGCAGTTCTTC
cdr3_aa: CAAKDGDSDEQFF

v_call: TRBV5-1
clone_size: once
j_call: TRBJ2-5
d_call: TRBD2
cdr3_nt: TGCGCCAGCAGCTTGGCCCCGGCTAGCGGGGGACAAGAGACCCAGTACTTC
cdr3_aa: CASSLAPASGGQETQYF

v_call: TRBV4-3
clone_size: once
j_call: TRBJ1-4
d_call: -
cdr3_nt: TGCGCCAGCAGCCCCCGGACGGGAGGGATCGCAACTAATGAAAAACTGTTTTTT
cdr3_aa: CASSPRTGGIATNEKLFF

v_call: TRBV9
clone_size: -
j_call: TRBJ1-1
d_call: -
cdr3_nt: TGTGCCAGCAGCGTATCCGGGTCCCACACTGAAGCTTTCTTT
cdr3_aa: CASSVSGSHTEAFF

v_call: TRBV10-3
clone_size: -
j_call: TRBJ2-1
d_call: TRBD2
cdr3_nt: TGTGCCATCAGTGAGTCAGCTAGCGGGATCCGGGAGCAGTTCTTC
cdr3_aa: CAISESASGIREQFF

v_call: TRBV19
clone_size: -
j_call: TRBJ2-7
d_call: -
cdr3_nt: TGTGCCAGTAGTCCTACGGGGGGCGCGTACGAGCAGTACTTC
cdr3_aa: CASSPTGGAYEQYF

v_call: TRBV21-1
clone_size: -
j_call: TRBJ2-3
d_call: -
cdr3_nt: TGTGCCAGCAGCAAAATGAGTCCACTTAAGGATACGCAGTATTTT
cdr3_aa: CASSKMSPLKDTQYF

v_call: TRBV28
clone_size: -
j_call: TRBJ1-1
d_call: -
cdr3_nt: TGTGCCAGCAGTTTATCTGGGCTGGCTTTCTTT
cdr3_aa: CASSLSGLAFF

v_call: TRBV6-2/TRBV6-3
clone_size: -
j_call: TRBJ2-1
d_call: TRBD1
cdr3_nt: TGTGCCAGCAGTTACGGGGGGACAGGGTTTATCAATGAGCAGTTCTTC
cdr3_aa: CASSYGGTGFINEQFF

v_call: TRBV5-1
clone_size: once
j_call: TRBJ1-2
d_call: -
cdr3_nt: TGCGCCAGCAGCTTGGAGGCGGAAACCTATGGCTACACCTTC
cdr3_aa: CASSLEAETYGYTF

v_call: TRBV27
clone_size: -
j_call: TRBJ2-1
d_call: -
cdr3_nt: TGTGCCAGCAGCGACGACTATTTGTACAATGAGCAGTTCTTC
cdr3_aa: CASSDDYLYNEQFF

v_call: TRBV5-1
clone_size: -
j_call: TRBJ2-7
d_call: TRBD2
cdr3_nt: TGCGCCAGCAATCCCTTGACCGGGGGGGGATACGAGCAGTACTTC
cdr3_aa: CASNPLTGGGYEQYF

v_call: TRBV7-2
clone_size: -
j_call: TRBJ2-7
d_call: -
cdr3_nt: TGTGCCAGCAGCTTAGTTCTTCCGGGGAGCGAGCAGTACTTC
cdr3_aa: CASSLVLPGSEQYF

v_call: TRBV7-6
clone_size: -
j_call: TRBJ2-1
d_call: -
cdr3_nt: TGTGCCAGCAGCTTAGGACAGAACAATGAGCAGTTCTTC
cdr3_aa: CASSLGQNNEQFF

v_call: TRBV11-2
clone_size: many
j_call: TRBJ1-6
d_call: -
cdr3_nt: TGTGCCAGCAGCTTGGAGCCGGACTTCAATTCACCCCTCCACTTT
cdr3_aa: CASSLEPDFNSPLHF

v_call: TRBV21-1
clone_size: -
j_call: TRBJ2-1
d_call: -
cdr3_nt: TGTGCCAGCAGCAAGGACCCCCGTCCGACTAGCGGGAGGTGTCAATACAATGAGCAGTTCTTC
cdr3_aa: CASSKDPRPTSGRCQYNEQFF

v_call: TRBV4-1
clone_size: -
j_call: TRBJ2-1
d_call: -
cdr3_nt: TGCGCCAGCAGCCAAAAGAGTTCCTACAATGAGCAGTTCTTC
cdr3_aa: CASSQKSSYNEQFF

v_call: TRBV20-1
clone_size: -
j_call: TRBJ2-3
d_call: -
cdr3_nt: TGCAGTGCTAGTGGTGCAGACTTTAGCACAGATACGCAGTATTTT
cdr3_aa: CSASGADFSTDTQYF

v_call: TRBV6-5
clone_size: -
j_call: TRBJ2-7
d_call: TRBD1
cdr3_nt: TGTGCCAGCACCAGGGGGACAGGGGGCATCTACGAGCAGTACTTC
cdr3_aa: CASTRGTGGIYEQYF

v_call: TRBV21-1
clone_size: -
j_call: TRBJ2-7
d_call: -
cdr3_nt: TGTGCCAGCAGCTCTGGGACACGAGCTAACTACGAGCAGTACTTC
cdr3_aa: CASSSGTRANYEQYF

v_call: TRBV6-2/TRBV6-3
clone_size: -
j_call: TRBJ1-6
d_call: -
cdr3_nt: TGTGCCAGCAGTTACGGAGTCAAGGGGCATAATTCACCCCTCCACTTT
cdr3_aa: CASSYGVKGHNSPLHF

v_call: TRBV9
clone_size: once
j_call: TRBJ2-2
d_call: -
cdr3_nt: TGTGCCAGCAGCGGGGGAGTGCCCGGGGAGCTGTTTTTT
cdr3_aa: CASSGGVPGELFF

v_call: TRBV7-9
clone_size: -
j_call: TRBJ2-5
d_call: -
cdr3_nt: TGTGCCAGCAGCTTAGCACCAGGGATCCAAGAGACCCAGTACTTC
cdr3_aa: CASSLAPGIQETQYF

v_call: TRBV27
clone_size: -
j_call: TRBJ1-5
d_call: -
cdr3_nt: TGTGCCAGCAGTTTATTAGCCCCTGAGGGCAATCAGCCCCAGCATTTT
cdr3_aa: CASSLLAPEGNQPQHF

v_call: TRBV6-5
clone_size: -
j_call: TRBJ2-3
d_call: -
cdr3_nt: TGTGCCAGCAGCCAACCTACTTCGGATACGCAGTATTTT
cdr3_aa: CASSQPTSDTQYF

v_call: TRBV29-1
clone_size: -
j_call: TRBJ1-3
d_call: -
cdr3_nt: TGCAGCGTGGAGGAGGGAAACACCATATATTTT
cdr3_aa: CSVEEGNTIYF

v_call: TRBV20-1
clone_size: -
j_call: TRBJ2-4
d_call: -
cdr3_nt: TGCAGTGCCCGACTAGGTCCTAATCAGTACTTC
cdr3_aa: CSARLGPNQYF

v_call: TRBV27
clone_size: -
j_call: TRBJ2-3
d_call: TRBD2
cdr3_nt: TGTGCCACGGGGCCGGGAGGCGCTTCAGATACGCAGTATTTT
cdr3_aa: CATGPGGASDTQYF

v_call: TRBV25-1
clone_size: -
j_call: TRBJ2-7
d_call: -
cdr3_nt: TGTGCCAGCAGTGATTTCGACGAGCAGTACTTC
cdr3_aa: CASSDFDEQYF

v_call: TRBV5-1
clone_size: -
j_call: TRBJ2-5
d_call: TRBD2
cdr3_nt: TGCGCCAGCAGCTTGACCTCTAGCGGGACCCAAGAGACCCAGTACTTC
cdr3_aa: CASSLTSSGTQETQYF

v_call: TRBV9
clone_size: -
j_call: TRBJ1-4
d_call: -
cdr3_nt: TGTGCCAGCAGCACCCAGACAGGATATAATGAAAAACTGTTTTTT
cdr3_aa: CASSTQTGYNEKLFF

v_call: TRBV6-6
clone_size: -
j_call: TRBJ2-3
d_call: TRBD1
cdr3_nt: TGTGCCAGCAGTTACACGGACAGGAATTCGCAGTATTTT
cdr3_aa: CASSYTDRNSQYF

v_call: TRBV28
clone_size: -
j_call: TRBJ2-4
d_call: TRBD1
cdr3_nt: TGTGCCAGCAGCTTGGGACAGCTCGCCCGAGGGGACATTCAGTACTTC
cdr3_aa: CASSLGQLARGDIQYF

v_call: TRBV10-3
clone_size: -
j_call: TRBJ1-6
d_call: -
cdr3_nt: TGTGCCATCAGTGCGGAGGGCGGGTATTCACCCCTCCACTTT
cdr3_aa: CAISAEGGYSPLHF

v_call: TRBV24-1
clone_size: -
j_call: TRBJ2-2
d_call: TRBD2
cdr3_nt: TGTGCCACCAGTGATTCGGGACTAGCGGGAGGCACCGGGGAGCTGTTTTTT
cdr3_aa: CATSDSGLAGGTGELFF